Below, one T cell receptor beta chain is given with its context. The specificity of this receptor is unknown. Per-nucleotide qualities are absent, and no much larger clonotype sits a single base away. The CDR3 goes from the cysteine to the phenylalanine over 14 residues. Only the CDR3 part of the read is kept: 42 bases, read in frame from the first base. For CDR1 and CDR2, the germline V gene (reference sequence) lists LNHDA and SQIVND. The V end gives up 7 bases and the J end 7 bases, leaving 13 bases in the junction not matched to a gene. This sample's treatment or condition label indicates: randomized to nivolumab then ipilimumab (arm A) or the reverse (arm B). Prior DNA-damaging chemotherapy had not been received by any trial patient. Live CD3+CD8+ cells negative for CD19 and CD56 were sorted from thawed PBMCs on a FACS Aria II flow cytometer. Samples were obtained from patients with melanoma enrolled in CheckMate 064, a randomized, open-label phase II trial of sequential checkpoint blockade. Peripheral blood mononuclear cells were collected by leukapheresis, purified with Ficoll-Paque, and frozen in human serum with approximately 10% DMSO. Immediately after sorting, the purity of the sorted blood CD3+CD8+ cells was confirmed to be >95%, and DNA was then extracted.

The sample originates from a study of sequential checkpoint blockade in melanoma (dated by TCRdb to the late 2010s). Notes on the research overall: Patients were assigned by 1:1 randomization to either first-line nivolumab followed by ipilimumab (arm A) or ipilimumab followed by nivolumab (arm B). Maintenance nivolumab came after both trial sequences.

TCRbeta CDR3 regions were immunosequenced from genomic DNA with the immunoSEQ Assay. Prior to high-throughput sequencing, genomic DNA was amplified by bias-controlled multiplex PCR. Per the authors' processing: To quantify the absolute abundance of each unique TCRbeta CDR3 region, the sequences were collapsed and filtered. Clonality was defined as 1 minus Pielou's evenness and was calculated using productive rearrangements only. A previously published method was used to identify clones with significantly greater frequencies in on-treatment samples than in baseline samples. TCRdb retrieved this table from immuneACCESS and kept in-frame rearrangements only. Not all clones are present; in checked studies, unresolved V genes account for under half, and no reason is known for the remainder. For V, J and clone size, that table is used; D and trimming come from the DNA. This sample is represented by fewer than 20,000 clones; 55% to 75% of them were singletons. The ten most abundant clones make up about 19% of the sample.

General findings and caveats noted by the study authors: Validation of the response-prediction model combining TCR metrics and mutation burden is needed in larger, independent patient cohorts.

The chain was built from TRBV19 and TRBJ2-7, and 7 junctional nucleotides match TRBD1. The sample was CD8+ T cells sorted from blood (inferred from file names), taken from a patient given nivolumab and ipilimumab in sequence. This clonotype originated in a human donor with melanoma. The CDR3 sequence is CASTPRGRDREQYF. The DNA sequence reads TGTGCCAGTACCCCCAGAGGCCGGGACAGAGAGCAGTACTTC.